This T cell receptor (beta chain) was sequenced for a study of chemoradiotherapy in HPV16-positive cancers. Using immunoSEQ multiplex PCR, the repertoire was profiled, and TCRdb retains in-frame clones only, with some absent. Found here are about 32,000 clones, about 87% of them singletons; the top ten hold roughly 4.4%. The CDR3 runs to 14 residues. The ends lost 5 bases at V and 1 base at J; junction bases unmatched: 1. Germline V gives CDR1 SGHTA, CDR2 FQGNSA. The rearrangement joins TRBV7-2 to TRBJ2-2, with 7 positions matching TRBD1. This receptor was taken from a human donor with HPV-associated anogenital cancer. Sample: blood, taken from a patient who underwent chemoradiotherapy. The CDR3 protein is CASSGDRNTGELFF. The CDR3 DNA sequence: TGTGCCAGCAGCGGGGACAGGAACACCGGGGAGCTGTTTTTT.